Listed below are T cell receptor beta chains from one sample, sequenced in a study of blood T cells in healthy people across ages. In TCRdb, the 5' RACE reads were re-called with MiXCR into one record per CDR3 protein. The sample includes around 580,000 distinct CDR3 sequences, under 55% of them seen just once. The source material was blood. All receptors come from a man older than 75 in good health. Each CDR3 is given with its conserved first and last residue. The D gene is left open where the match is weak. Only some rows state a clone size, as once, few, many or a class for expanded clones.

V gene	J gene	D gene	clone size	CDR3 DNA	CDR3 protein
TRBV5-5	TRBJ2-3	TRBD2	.	TGTGCCAGCAGCGTGGGGCCTAGCGGGAGTTCTGCAGATACGCAGTATTTT	CASSVGPSGSSADTQYF
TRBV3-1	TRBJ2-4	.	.	TGTGCCAGCAGTCGAGACAGGTTAAACATTCAGTACTTC	CASSRDRLNIQYF
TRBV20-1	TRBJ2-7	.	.	TGCAGTGCTAGCCCCTTTGACGCGAGACCGCGCTACGAGCAGTACTTC	CSASPFDARPRYEQYF
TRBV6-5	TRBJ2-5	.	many	TGTGCCAGCAGAGGCCTTACCGGGGGACAAGAGACCCAGTACTTC	CASRGLTGGQETQYF
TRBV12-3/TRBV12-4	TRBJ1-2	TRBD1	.	TGTGCCAGCAGGCCGACAGGGGGCGCGGGGAGCTATGGCTACACCTTC	CASRPTGGAGSYGYTF
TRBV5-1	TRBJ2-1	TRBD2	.	TGCGCCAGCAGAGGTGTTGGCGGGGGGGCGAACAATGAGCAGTTCTTC	CASRGVGGGANNEQFF
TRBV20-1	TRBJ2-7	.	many	TGCAGTGCTAGAGTTTGGAATGAGCAGTACTTC	CSARVWNEQYF
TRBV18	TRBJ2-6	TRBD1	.	TGTGCCAGCTCACCAGTACCCGGGACAGGGGGTGATGGGGCCAACGTCCTGACTTTC	CASSPVPGTGGDGANVLTF
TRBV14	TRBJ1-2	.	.	TGTGCCAGCAGCCAAGCCGTCTATGGCTACACCTTC	CASSQAVYGYTF
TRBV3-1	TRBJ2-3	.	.	TGTGCCAGCAGCCAAGGCCCCACAGATACGCGGTATTTT	CASSQGPTDTRYF
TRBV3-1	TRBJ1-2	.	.	TGTGCCAGCAGCCAAGAACGGGCCGCTTGGACTAACTATGGCTACACCTTC	CASSQERAAWTNYGYTF
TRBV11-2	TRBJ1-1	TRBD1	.	TGTGCCAGCAGCTTCGGGGCAGGGGGGGGAACAATTGAAGCTTTCTTT	CASSFGAGGGTIEAFF
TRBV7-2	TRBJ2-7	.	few	TGTGCCAGCAGCTTAGAGTTGGGACGGACCTACGAGCAGTACTTC	CASSLELGRTYEQYF
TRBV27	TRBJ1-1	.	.	TGTGCCAGCAGTTTATTGGGCCCGGGACCTCTAGGGGGAGCTTTCTTT	CASSLLGPGPLGGAFF
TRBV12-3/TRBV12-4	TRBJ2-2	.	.	TGTGCCAGCAGTCGGAGAGGGCCGGACGGGGAGCTGTTTTTT	CASSRRGPDGELFF
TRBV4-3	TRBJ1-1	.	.	TGCGCCAGCAGCCAAGAAGGGAGGCCAGATGAAGCTTTCTTT	CASSQEGRPDEAFF
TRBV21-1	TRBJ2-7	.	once	TGTGCCGGAGTAAAAAACTACGAGCAGTACTTC	CAGVKNYEQYF
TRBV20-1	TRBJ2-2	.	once	TGCAGTGCTAGTCGAGGGACCAACACCGGGGAGCTGTTTTTT	CSASRGTNTGELFF
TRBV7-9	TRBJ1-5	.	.	TGTGCCAGCAGCTTTGGAGGGTTTAGCAATCCGCCCCAGCATTTT	CASSFGGFSNPPQHF
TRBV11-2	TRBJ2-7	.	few	TGTGCCGGCAGCCCAGGGGGGAACGAGCAGTACTTC	CAGSPGGNEQYF
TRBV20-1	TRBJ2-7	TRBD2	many	TGCAGTGCTAGGGGACTAGCGAATTACTACGAGCAGTACTTC	CSARGLANYYEQYF
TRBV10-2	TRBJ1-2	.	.	TGCGCCAGCAGTGAGTCTAAGACGGCCAACCCGGCGGCTTATGGCTACACCTTC	CASSESKTANPAAYGYTF
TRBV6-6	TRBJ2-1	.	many	TGTGCCAGCAGACATGGAATGGGGCCCTACAATGAGCAGTTCTTC	CASRHGMGPYNEQFF
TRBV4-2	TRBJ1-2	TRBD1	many	TGTGCCAGCAGCCAAGAGCAGGGGGCTGAAAGTGGCTACACCTTC	CASSQEQGAESGYTF
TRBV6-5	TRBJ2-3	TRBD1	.	TGTGCCAGCAGCCGGTTTGACAGGGTGACAGATACGCAGTATTTT	CASSRFDRVTDTQYF
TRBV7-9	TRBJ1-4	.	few	TGTGCCAGCAGCTTAGCCTTCGCTGAAAAACTGTTTTTT	CASSLAFAEKLFF
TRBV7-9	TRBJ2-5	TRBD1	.	TGTGCCAGCACCCCCGGGACAGCTATAGAGACCCAGTACTTC	CASTPGTAIETQYF
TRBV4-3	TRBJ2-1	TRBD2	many	TGCGCCAGCAGTTGGGCGGGAGGCCCCATCTCCTACAATGAGCAGTTCTTC	CASSWAGGPISYNEQFF
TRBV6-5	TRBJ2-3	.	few	TGTGCCAGCAGCCTAACTAGGGTAGGCACAGATACGCAGTATTTT	CASSLTRVGTDTQYF
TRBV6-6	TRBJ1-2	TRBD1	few	TGTGCCAGCAGCCCTAGGACAGGACCCTATGGCTACACCTTC	CASSPRTGPYGYTF
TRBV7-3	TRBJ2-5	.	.	TGTGCCAGCAGCTTCCTCACAGGGATAGCGGAGACCCAGTACTTC	CASSFLTGIAETQYF
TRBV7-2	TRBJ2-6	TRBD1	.	TGTGCCAGCAGCCAAGGGACAGCGAACTCTGGGGCCAACGTCCCGACTTTC	CASSQGTANSGANVPTF
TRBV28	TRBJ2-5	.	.	TGTGCCACCACCCCTCGACTTGCTCAAGAGACCCAGTACTTC	CATTPRLAQETQYF
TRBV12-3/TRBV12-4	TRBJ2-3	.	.	TGTGCCAGCAGATTAGGGTACGGTAGCGATACGCAGTATTTT	CASRLGYGSDTQYF
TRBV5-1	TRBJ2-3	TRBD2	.	TGCGCCAGCAGGGCCGGGACTAGCGGGAGAACAGATACGCAGTATTTT	CASRAGTSGRTDTQYF
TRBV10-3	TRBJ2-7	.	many	TGTGCCATCAGTGGGGAGCAAATGGGGGCTCCCTACGAGCAGTACTTC	CAISGEQMGAPYEQYF
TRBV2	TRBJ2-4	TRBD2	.	TGTGCCAGCAGTGCCAGCGGGGGTGGGAACATTCAGTACTTC	CASSASGGGNIQYF
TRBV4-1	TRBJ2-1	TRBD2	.	TGCGCCAGCAGCCAAGACAGAGGTTCGGTAGCGGGGGGTGGAAATGAGCAGTTCTTC	CASSQDRGSVAGGGNEQFF
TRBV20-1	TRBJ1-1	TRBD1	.	TGCAGTGCTAGAAACAGGGGATTGAACACTGAAGCTTTCTTT	CSARNRGLNTEAFF
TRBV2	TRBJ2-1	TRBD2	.	TGTGCCAGCAGGGCGACTAGCGGGCTTGGTGAGCAGTTCTTC	CASRATSGLGEQFF
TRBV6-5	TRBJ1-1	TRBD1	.	TGTGCCAGCAGCCATCGGACAGGGGCGACGAACACTGAAGCTTTCTTT	CASSHRTGATNTEAFF
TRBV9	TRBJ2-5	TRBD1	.	TGTGCCAGCAGCGTAGCTCGGACAGGGGATACAGAGACCCAGTACTTC	CASSVARTGDTETQYF